Listed below are T cell receptor beta chains from one sample, sequenced in a study of T cell responses to AZD1222 COVID-19 vaccine. The protocol was immunoSEQ multiplex PCR, while the TCRdb copy is restricted to in-frame clones and leaves out a portion. The data contain about 90,000 clones, approximately 90% of them seen just once; the ten biggest clones take up around 5.2%. Sequenced material: peripheral blood, taken on day 0 of MenACWY control vaccination. The receptors shown here come from an adult in good health. Each CDR3 is given with its conserved first and last residue. Each record gives: clone size, D gene, J gene, V gene, CDR3 DNA, CDR3 protein. D genes are given only for firm matches. Expanded clones are given a class, and other clones once, few, many or no size at all.

abundance: .
d_gene: .
j_gene: TRBJ1-2
v_gene: TRBV6-1
CDR3nt: TGTGCCAGCAGTGAAGCGACGACAGCTAACTATGGCTACACCTTC
CDR3aa: CASSEATTANYGYTF

abundance: .
d_gene: TRBD1
j_gene: TRBJ1-3
v_gene: TRBV11-3
CDR3nt: TGTGCCAGCAGAACCCCGGGGGACAGGGCCTTT
CDR3aa: CASRTPGDRAF

abundance: .
d_gene: .
j_gene: TRBJ1-6
v_gene: TRBV23-1
CDR3nt: TGCGCCAGCAGTCAGACAGGTCGCGGGAGCTCCTATAATTCACCCCTCCACTTT
CDR3aa: CASSQTGRGSSYNSPLHF

abundance: .
d_gene: .
j_gene: TRBJ2-7
v_gene: TRBV12-3/TRBV12-4
CDR3nt: TGTGCCAGCAGTTTGTTGCAGGCCTACGAGCAGTACTTC
CDR3aa: CASSLLQAYEQYF

abundance: once
d_gene: .
j_gene: TRBJ2-6
v_gene: TRBV5-1
CDR3nt: TGCGCCAGCAGCTTGCAGGGGTTAGCCAACGTCCTGACTTTC
CDR3aa: CASSLQGLANVLTF

abundance: once
d_gene: .
j_gene: TRBJ2-5
v_gene: TRBV20-1
CDR3nt: TGCAGTGCGACCGAGTTAGAGACCCAGTACTTC
CDR3aa: CSATELETQYF

abundance: .
d_gene: TRBD2
j_gene: TRBJ2-2
v_gene: TRBV18
CDR3nt: TGTGCCAGCTCGTCCGGAGCGGGAGGGCCGATCGGGGAGCTGTTTTTT
CDR3aa: CASSSGAGGPIGELFF

abundance: .
d_gene: .
j_gene: TRBJ2-1
v_gene: TRBV29-1
CDR3nt: TGCAGCGTGGAAACAGGGAGGAGATACAATGAGCAGTTCTTC
CDR3aa: CSVETGRRYNEQFF

abundance: .
d_gene: .
j_gene: TRBJ2-4
v_gene: TRBV28
CDR3nt: TGTGCCAGCAGTTTTGACCACTCTCAGTACTTC
CDR3aa: CASSFDHSQYF

abundance: few
d_gene: .
j_gene: TRBJ1-3
v_gene: TRBV6-5
CDR3nt: TGTGCCAGCAGCTTGGACACTAGCGGAAACACCATATATTTT
CDR3aa: CASSLDTSGNTIYF

abundance: .
d_gene: TRBD2
j_gene: TRBJ2-7
v_gene: TRBV7-9
CDR3nt: TGTGCCAGCAGCTTACCCAGCGGGGGGTACTACGAGCAGTACTTC
CDR3aa: CASSLPSGGYYEQYF

abundance: .
d_gene: TRBD1
j_gene: TRBJ1-1
v_gene: TRBV29-1
CDR3nt: TGCAGCGTTGTCCGACAGGGGGCGCATAGTGAAGCTTTCTTT
CDR3aa: CSVVRQGAHSEAFF

abundance: .
d_gene: .
j_gene: TRBJ2-2
v_gene: TRBV5-1
CDR3nt: TGCGCCAGCAGCTCGACTAGTTCCGGGACCGGGGAGCTGTTTTTT
CDR3aa: CASSSTSSGTGELFF

abundance: .
d_gene: .
j_gene: TRBJ2-5
v_gene: TRBV5-1
CDR3nt: TGCGCCAGCAGCACCGGGACTCGTGAGACCCAGTACTTC
CDR3aa: CASSTGTRETQYF

abundance: .
d_gene: TRBD2
j_gene: TRBJ2-2
v_gene: TRBV29-1
CDR3nt: TGCAGCGGCCTAGCGGGAGGGACTAACACCGGGGAGCTGTTTTTT
CDR3aa: CSGLAGGTNTGELFF

abundance: .
d_gene: .
j_gene: TRBJ2-4
v_gene: TRBV24-1
CDR3nt: TGTGCCACCAGTGTTCTCGTTGTCTTGGGGGTTGAGGACAAAAACATTCAGTACTTC
CDR3aa: CATSVLVVLGVEDKNIQYF

abundance: .
d_gene: .
j_gene: TRBJ2-3
v_gene: TRBV5-1
CDR3nt: TGCGCCAGCAGGTTGACACTGACTAGCACAGATACGCAGTATTTT
CDR3aa: CASRLTLTSTDTQYF

abundance: .
d_gene: TRBD2
j_gene: TRBJ2-3
v_gene: TRBV7-6
CDR3nt: TGTGCCAGCAGCTTACCTCTTGGGACTAGCGGGGGCACAGATACGCAGTATTTT
CDR3aa: CASSLPLGTSGGTDTQYF

abundance: .
d_gene: .
j_gene: TRBJ1-1
v_gene: TRBV7-2
CDR3nt: TGTGCCAGCAGCGCCCTCCGAGGGTCTGAAGCTTTCTTT
CDR3aa: CASSALRGSEAFF

abundance: .
d_gene: TRBD1
j_gene: TRBJ1-3
v_gene: TRBV9
CDR3nt: TGTGCCAGCAGCGTAGGGGCAGGGGGCGGAAACACCATATATTTT
CDR3aa: CASSVGAGGGNTIYF

abundance: .
d_gene: .
j_gene: TRBJ1-6
v_gene: TRBV6-5
CDR3nt: TGTGCCAGCAGAGGGAGCGATTCACCCCTCCACTTT
CDR3aa: CASRGSDSPLHF

abundance: once
d_gene: TRBD1
j_gene: TRBJ1-6
v_gene: TRBV12-3/TRBV12-4
CDR3nt: TGTGCCAGCAGTCCCGGGACAGAGTCACCCCTCCACTTT
CDR3aa: CASSPGTESPLHF

abundance: .
d_gene: TRBD1
j_gene: TRBJ1-2
v_gene: TRBV19
CDR3nt: TGTGCCAGTAGTAGAGGACAGGGCAGTGGCTACACCTTC
CDR3aa: CASSRGQGSGYTF

abundance: .
d_gene: TRBD1
j_gene: TRBJ2-5
v_gene: TRBV5-1
CDR3nt: TGCGCCAGCAGCTTGGCCGGGACAGACCAAGAGACCCAGTACTTC
CDR3aa: CASSLAGTDQETQYF

abundance: .
d_gene: .
j_gene: TRBJ2-7
v_gene: TRBV7-9
CDR3nt: TGTGCCAGCAGCCCCCCCATGTCTAACTACGAGCAGTACTTC
CDR3aa: CASSPPMSNYEQYF

abundance: .
d_gene: .
j_gene: TRBJ1-2
v_gene: TRBV11-2
CDR3nt: TGTGCCAGCAGCGATGACTCAGTCTATGGCTACACCTTC
CDR3aa: CASSDDSVYGYTF

abundance: .
d_gene: .
j_gene: TRBJ1-2
v_gene: TRBV11-2
CDR3nt: TGTGCCAGCAGTGACAGTCGCTATGGCTACACCTTC
CDR3aa: CASSDSRYGYTF

abundance: .
d_gene: .
j_gene: TRBJ1-1
v_gene: TRBV29-1
CDR3nt: TGCAGCGTGTGGAGTGCGAACACTGAAGCTTTCTTT
CDR3aa: CSVWSANTEAFF

abundance: .
d_gene: TRBD1
j_gene: TRBJ1-5
v_gene: TRBV6-2/TRBV6-3
CDR3nt: TGTGCCAGCAGCCCGGACAGGGGCCCTAGCAATCAGCCCCAGCATTTT
CDR3aa: CASSPDRGPSNQPQHF

abundance: .
d_gene: TRBD2
j_gene: TRBJ2-1
v_gene: TRBV4-1
CDR3nt: TGCGCCAGCAGCCAAGAGGCGGCCCTAGCGGGAGGCTACAATGAGCAGTTCTTC
CDR3aa: CASSQEAALAGGYNEQFF

abundance: .
d_gene: TRBD2
j_gene: TRBJ2-1
v_gene: TRBV7-3
CDR3nt: TGTGCCAGCAGCTGGGGGACTAGCGGGCTTTTGGATGAGCAGTTCTTC
CDR3aa: CASSWGTSGLLDEQFF

abundance: .
d_gene: TRBD1
j_gene: TRBJ2-7
v_gene: TRBV6-1
CDR3nt: TGTGCCAGCAGTGAGAGCGTCGGGACAGGGGGCACTTACGAGCAGTACTTC
CDR3aa: CASSESVGTGGTYEQYF

abundance: .
d_gene: .
j_gene: TRBJ2-5
v_gene: TRBV7-6
CDR3nt: TGTGCCAGCAGCTTACTGGACGGACCTCAAGAGACCCAGTACTTC
CDR3aa: CASSLLDGPQETQYF

abundance: .
d_gene: .
j_gene: TRBJ2-7
v_gene: TRBV5-1
CDR3nt: TGCGCCAGCACCCAACCTGGGAGTGAGTACGAGCAGTACTTC
CDR3aa: CASTQPGSEYEQYF

abundance: .
d_gene: .
j_gene: TRBJ1-3
v_gene: TRBV28
CDR3nt: TGTGCCAGCTACAGGGACCCTGGAAACACCATATATTTT
CDR3aa: CASYRDPGNTIYF

abundance: .
d_gene: .
j_gene: TRBJ1-1
v_gene: TRBV10-3
CDR3nt: TGTGCCATCAGTGGGAAGGGGGGGACTGAAGCTTTCTTT
CDR3aa: CAISGKGGTEAFF

abundance: .
d_gene: .
j_gene: TRBJ1-2
v_gene: TRBV28
CDR3nt: TGTGCCAGCACCTGGGGGGCCGTCTATGGCTACACCTTC
CDR3aa: CASTWGAVYGYTF

abundance: .
d_gene: .
j_gene: TRBJ2-7
v_gene: TRBV28
CDR3nt: TGTGCCAGCAGGCTGGGGTTGGACACCAACTCCTACGAGCAGTACTTC
CDR3aa: CASRLGLDTNSYEQYF

abundance: .
d_gene: .
j_gene: TRBJ2-3
v_gene: TRBV19
CDR3nt: TGTGCCAGTGGCCAGGGATTACCAGATACGCAGTATTTT
CDR3aa: CASGQGLPDTQYF

abundance: .
d_gene: .
j_gene: TRBJ1-1
v_gene: TRBV5-1
CDR3nt: TGCGCCAGCAGCTTGGCGGGGGCGGACACTGAAGCTTTCTTT
CDR3aa: CASSLAGADTEAFF

abundance: .
d_gene: TRBD1
j_gene: TRBJ1-3
v_gene: TRBV29-1
CDR3nt: TGCAGCGTTGAATCTTGGGACAGCGGAAACACCATATATTTT
CDR3aa: CSVESWDSGNTIYF

abundance: once
d_gene: .
j_gene: TRBJ2-1
v_gene: TRBV7-6
CDR3nt: TGTGCCAGCAGCTTAGCCTCCTTGGGGGCGGGGTACAATGAGCAGTTCTTC
CDR3aa: CASSLASLGAGYNEQFF